The TCR beta chain under discussion was sequenced for a study of shared clonotypes between healthy human individuals. Assay used: immunoSEQ multiplex PCR; TCRdb lists only in-frame clones, some missing. The sample contains about half a million clones, 79% of which appear only once. J lost 2 bases, V lost 6 bases, and 7 bases had no gene match. CDR1 MDHEN and CDR2 SYDVKM come from the germline V gene. The CDR3 extends over 16 amino acids. As regards this clone: What it binds is not known.

Study-wide results and caveats: Tissues were not sampled, only blood, and their repertoires likely differ.

The material sequenced was PBMCs. The receptor was isolated from a woman aged 40 to 50 in good health. Some clones in this sample may be carry-over from other donors' samples. The chain has TRBV28 and TRBJ2-3, with TRBD2 matching over 11 bases. The CDR3 here is CASRPGLAGHTDTQYF. Written as DNA, the CDR3 is TGTGCCAGCAGACCCGGACTAGCGGGCCACACAGATACGCAGTATTTT. Full variable domain (rest looked up from reference TRBV28 and TRBJ2-3): DVKVTQSSRYLVKRTGEKVFLECVQDMDHENMFWYRQDPGLGLRLIYFSYDVKMKEKGDIPEGYSVSREKKERFSLILESASTNQTSMYLCASRPGLAGHTDTQYFGPGTRLTVL.